These 8 T cell receptor beta chains share one sample of origin, sequenced in a study of blood T cell repertoires in COVID-19. Here immunoSEQ multiplex PCR was the method, and the copy in TCRdb shows in-frame clones only, minus some. This sample has around 110,000 clones, with approximately 90% found just once. The sequenced sample was peripheral blood. All receptors come from a human donor with active COVID-19. The donor label of this sample is uncertain.

This sequence joins TRBV9 and TRBJ1-2; D remains unclear. This CDR3 spans 12 amino acids. V was shortened by 3 bases and J by 8 bases, with 11 bases between the two germline ends. Germline V gene sequence: CDR1 SGDLS, CDR2 YYNGEE. Here the CDR3 reads CASSASGGGYTF. Here the CDR3 DNA reads TGTGCCAGCAGCGCTTCGGGAGGAGGCTACACCTTC.

This chain links TRBV15 with TRBJ2-2; 9 bases map to TRBD1. V was clipped by 1 base and J by 7 bases; unmatched bases: 1. CDR3 size: 14 residues. The germline V gene encodes CDR1 LNHNV and CDR2 YYDKDF (reference sequence). CDR3 loop: CATSRGQGGGELFF. The CDR3, as DNA: TGTGCCACCAGCAGAGGACAGGGGGGCGGGGAGCTGTTTTTT.

CDR3 DNA sequence: TGCAGTGCTAGTCACACAGTTCGAGATACGCAGTATTTT. Its protein is CSASHTVRDTQYF. J is TRBJ2-3 and V is TRBV20-1; D gene ambiguous. The CDR3 is 13 residues long. Germline V gene lookup returns CDR1 DFQATT and CDR2 SNEGSKA (reference sequence). V was shortened by 3 bases and J by 5 bases, with 12 bases between the two germline ends.

The chain has TRBV15 and TRBJ2-5, with D possibly TRBD2 on 5 matching bases. The CDR3 consists of 13 residues. Germline CDR1 and CDR2: LNHNV and YYDKDF (reference sequence). Trimming left V 6 bases short and J 3 bases short, with 11 bases between. The CDR3, as DNA: TGTGCCACCAGAGCACCCGGGAAAGAGACCCAGTACTTC. Encoded protein: CATRAPGKETQYF.

The chain links TRBV4-3 to TRBJ1-4; a weak D match, TRBD1 (5 bases). The germline gives CDR1 LGHNA, CDR2 YSLEER. V dropped 4 bases and J dropped 8 bases, with 17 bases sitting between them. CDR3 length: 15 amino acids. The CDR3 region has the DNA TGCGCCAGCAGCCCCCGGGGGTGGGGTCGGGAAAAACTGTTTTTT. It yields the protein CASSPRGWGREKLFF.

This chain joins TRBV6-6 and TRBJ1-3; perhaps TRBD1 as D (5 bases). V lost 0 bases to trimming and J lost 0 bases, with 9 bases between them. Germline values: CDR1 MNHNY, CDR2 SVGAGI (reference sequence). The length of the CDR3 is 16 residues. The CDR3 DNA follows: TGTGCCAGCAGTTACTCACAGGTGGGCTCTGGAAACACCATATATTTT. This gives the protein CASSYSQVGSGNTIYF.

The chain employs TRBV9 and TRBJ1-6; possibly TRBD1 for D (5 bases). Germline V gives CDR1 SGDLS, CDR2 YYNGEE. V was shortened by 0 bases and J by 6 bases, with 13 bases between the two germline ends. This CDR3 is 16 amino acids long. The CDR3 DNA reads TGTGCCAGCAGCGTAGGTACGACAGCCCTTAATTCACCCCTCCACTTT. It codes for CASSVGTTALNSPLHF.

The chain uses TRBV18 and TRBJ2-7; TRBD2 matches at 8 bases. V shed 3 bases and J 3 bases; nucleotides not matched to a gene: 10. CDR3 length: 16 amino acids. Germline-derived CDR1 and CDR2 are KGHSH and LQKENI. The CDR3 DNA follows: TGTGCCAGCTCACCCTCGGGGGGGCCAGGGAGCTACGAGCAGTACTTC. This sequence encodes CASSPSGGPGSYEQYF.